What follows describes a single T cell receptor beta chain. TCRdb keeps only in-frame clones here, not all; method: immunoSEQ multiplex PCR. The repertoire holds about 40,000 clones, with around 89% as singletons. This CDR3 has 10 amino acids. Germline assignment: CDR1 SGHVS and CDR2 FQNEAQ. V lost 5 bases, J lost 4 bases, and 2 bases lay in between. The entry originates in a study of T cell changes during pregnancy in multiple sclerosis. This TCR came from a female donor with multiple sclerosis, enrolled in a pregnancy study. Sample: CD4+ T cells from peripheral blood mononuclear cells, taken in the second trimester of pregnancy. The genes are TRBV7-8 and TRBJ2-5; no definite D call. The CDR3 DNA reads TGTGCCAGCAGCCGAGAGACCCAGTACTTC. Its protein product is CASSRETQYF. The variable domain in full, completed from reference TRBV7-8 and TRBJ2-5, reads GAGVSQSPRYKVAKRGQDVALRCDPISGHVSLFWYQQALGQGPEFLTYFQNEAQLDKSGLPSDRFFAERPEGSVSTLKIQRTQQEDSAVYLCASSRETQYFGPGTRLLVL.